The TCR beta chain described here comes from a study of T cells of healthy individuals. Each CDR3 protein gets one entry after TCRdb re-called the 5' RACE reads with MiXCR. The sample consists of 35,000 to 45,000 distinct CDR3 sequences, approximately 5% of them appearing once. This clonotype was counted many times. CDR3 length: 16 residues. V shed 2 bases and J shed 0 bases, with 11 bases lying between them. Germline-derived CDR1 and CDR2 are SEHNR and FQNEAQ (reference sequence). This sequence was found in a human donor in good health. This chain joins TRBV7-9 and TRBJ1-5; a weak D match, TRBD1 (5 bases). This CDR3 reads CASSLYGTDSNQPQHF. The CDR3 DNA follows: TGTGCCAGCAGCTTATATGGGACGGATAGCAATCAGCCCCAGCATTTT.